This is a list of T cell receptor beta chains from one sample in a study of regulatory T cells in long-lasting Graves disease. TCRdb analysed the multiplex PCR reads with MiXCR anew, one entry per CDR3 protein. The sample shows about 620,000 distinct CDR3 sequences, 15% to 20% of them seen only once. In addition, the sample was reused for a study of T cells in Graves' hyperthyroidism and ophthalmopathy.

The material was peripheral blood mononuclear cells (PBMCs), obtained at new diagnosis, from a patient treated with antithyroid drugs. The receptors were sampled from a woman aged 25-40 years with Graves disease. Both conserved end residues are part of each CDR3. Fields, in order: CDR3 DNA, CDR3 protein, V gene, J gene, clone size, D gene. The D gene is left open where the match is weak. Clone size is given for some rows only: seen once, a few or many times, or a class if the clone is expanded.

DNA: TGTGCCAGCAGCTCCGGGACAGGAGACTACGAGCAGTACTTC; CDR3: CASSSGTGDYEQYF; V: TRBV7-2; J: TRBJ2-7; size: many; D: TRBD1
DNA: TGTGCCAGCAGTGCTGGAGGGAGACCCCCAGAGACCCAGTACTTC; CDR3: CASSAGGRPPETQYF; V: TRBV2; J: TRBJ2-5; size: few; D: -
DNA: TGTGCCAGCTCACCACGCACAGACCCTTATGGCTACACCTTC; CDR3: CASSPRTDPYGYTF; V: TRBV18; J: TRBJ1-2; size: -; D: -
DNA: TGTGCCAGCAGTGCCGACAGGGGTTTGGACAATGAGCAGTTCTTC; CDR3: CASSADRGLDNEQFF; V: TRBV28; J: TRBJ2-1; size: many; D: TRBD1
DNA: TGTGCCACCAGTGATGGGTTTTCGGCGGGAGAGGTAGATACGCAGTATTTT; CDR3: CATSDGFSAGEVDTQYF; V: TRBV24-1; J: TRBJ2-3; size: -; D: TRBD2
DNA: TGTGCCAGCAGTGAAAGCGGGACAGCTTCATCACCCCTCCACTTT; CDR3: CASSESGTASSPLHF; V: TRBV6-2/TRBV6-3; J: TRBJ1-6; size: many; D: TRBD1
DNA: TGTGCCAGCAGCACATTCAGGGGAGAGACCCAGTACTTC; CDR3: CASSTFRGETQYF; V: TRBV7-2; J: TRBJ2-5; size: many; D: -
DNA: TGTGCCAGCAGCTTAGCTTTCGCGGGAGGGGTAGATACGCAGTATTTT; CDR3: CASSLAFAGGVDTQYF; V: TRBV7-2; J: TRBJ2-3; size: few; D: TRBD2
DNA: TGTGCCAGTAGTATGATGGGAGTCACAGATACGCAGTGTTTT; CDR3: CASSMMGVTDTQCF; V: TRBV19; J: TRBJ2-3; size: -; D: -
DNA: TGCGCCAGCAGCCCTTCAGGGGAGTGGGTCAAAAACATTCAGTACTTC; CDR3: CASSPSGEWVKNIQYF; V: TRBV5-1; J: TRBJ2-4; size: -; D: -
DNA: TGCAGTGCTAGAGTCGGGACAGGACAAGAGACCCAGTACTTC; CDR3: CSARVGTGQETQYF; V: TRBV20-1; J: TRBJ2-5; size: -; D: TRBD1
DNA: TGCAGCGTTGAAGATAACATCGCCAGCGGGAGCCTTGGAGAGACCCAGTACTTC; CDR3: CSVEDNIASGSLGETQYF; V: TRBV29-1; J: TRBJ2-5; size: -; D: TRBD2
DNA: TGCGCCAGCAGCCGCGGACAGTACACAGATACGCAGTATTTT; CDR3: CASSRGQYTDTQYF; V: TRBV5-1; J: TRBJ2-3; size: -; D: -
DNA: TGTGCCAGTAGTACCACAGGGATCTATGGCTGCACCTTC; CDR3: CASSTTGIYGCTF; V: TRBV19; J: TRBJ1-2; size: -; D: -
DNA: TGCAGTGCTAGAGCAGGAAGGGGAATGTGGAACAATCAGCCCCAGCATTTT; CDR3: CSARAGRGMWNNQPQHF; V: TRBV20-1; J: TRBJ1-5; size: many; D: -
DNA: TGCGCCAGCAGCTTGAGACTAGGTTACGAGCAGTACTTC; CDR3: CASSLRLGYEQYF; V: TRBV5-1; J: TRBJ2-7; size: few; D: -
DNA: TGTGCCAGTTCAGGGACAGGAAAAGGCTCCGCTGAAGCTTTCTTT; CDR3: CASSGTGKGSAEAFF; V: TRBV19; J: TRBJ1-1; size: -; D: TRBD1
DNA: TGTGCCTGGAGTGTACCGGCAGGGGCGAATTCACCCCTCCACTTT; CDR3: CAWSVPAGANSPLHF; V: TRBV30; J: TRBJ1-6; size: -; D: -
DNA: TGTGCCAGCAGGGCGGACTCTTCCGGGGGCTACACCTTC; CDR3: CASRADSSGGYTF; V: TRBV2; J: TRBJ1-2; size: many; D: -
DNA: TGTGCCAGCAGTCCAGAAGGACTAGGCAATGAGCAGTTCTTC; CDR3: CASSPEGLGNEQFF; V: TRBV7-3; J: TRBJ2-1; size: many; D: TRBD2
DNA: TGTGCCAGCACCCGGACTAGCGGGTACAATGAGCAGTTCTTC; CDR3: CASTRTSGYNEQFF; V: TRBV28; J: TRBJ2-1; size: many; D: TRBD2